The clone carrying this T cell receptor (beta chain) occurred many times. The sample is drawn from a study of T-cell reconstitution after alpha-beta-depleted transplantation in children. This CDR3 spans 14 amino acids. V gave up 2 bases and J gave up 8 bases, with 15 bases separating them. Germline CDR1 SGHTA, CDR2 FQGNSA. The library targeted TCRbeta and was prepared with unique molecular identifiers. Via MiXCR, TCRdb re-called the PCR reads, giving one row per CDR3 protein. Among about 460,000 distinct CDR3 sequences listed, roughly 10% were seen once. The V gene is TRBV7-2, the J gene TRBJ1-2, with D unresolved. This sequence was found in a child aged 2-15 years with inherited bone marrow failure, due to receive a stem cell transplant. The specimen comprised PBMCs, sampled before TCRalphabeta/CD19-depleted stem cell transplant. This CDR3 is CASSLMGPYTGYTF. Here the CDR3 DNA reads TGTGCCAGCAGCTTAATGGGCCCTTACACAGGCTACACCTTC.